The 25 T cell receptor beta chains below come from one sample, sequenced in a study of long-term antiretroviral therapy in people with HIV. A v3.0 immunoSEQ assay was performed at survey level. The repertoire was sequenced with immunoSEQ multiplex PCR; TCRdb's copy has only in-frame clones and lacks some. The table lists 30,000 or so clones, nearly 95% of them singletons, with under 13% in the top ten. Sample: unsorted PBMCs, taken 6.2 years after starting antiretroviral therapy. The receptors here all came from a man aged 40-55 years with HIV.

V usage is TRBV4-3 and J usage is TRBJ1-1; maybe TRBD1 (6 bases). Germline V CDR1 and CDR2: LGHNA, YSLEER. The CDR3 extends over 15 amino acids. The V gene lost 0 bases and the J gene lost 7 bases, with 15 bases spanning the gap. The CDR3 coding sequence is TGCGCCAGCAGCCAAGATAGGCGGGGAGGGGGTGAAGCTTTCTTT. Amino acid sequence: CASSQDRRGGGEAFF.

The CDR3 here is CARNRLTYEQYF. The CDR3 DNA sequence: TGTGCCAGAAACAGGCTAACCTACGAGCAGTACTTC. This chain links TRBV21-1 with TRBJ2-7; the table names TRBD1, a call not compared with the DNA. TRBV21-1 is reported as a pseudogene. This CDR3 comprises 12 residues.

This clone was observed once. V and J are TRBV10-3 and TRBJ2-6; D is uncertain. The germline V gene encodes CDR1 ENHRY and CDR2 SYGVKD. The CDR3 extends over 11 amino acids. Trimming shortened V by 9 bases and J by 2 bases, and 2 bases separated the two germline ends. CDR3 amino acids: CAIAGANVLTF. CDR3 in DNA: TGTGCCATTGCTGGGGCCAACGTCCTGACTTTC.

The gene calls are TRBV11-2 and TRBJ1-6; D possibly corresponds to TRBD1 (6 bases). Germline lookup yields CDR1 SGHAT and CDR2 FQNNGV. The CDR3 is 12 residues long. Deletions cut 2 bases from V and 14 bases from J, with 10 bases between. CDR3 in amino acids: CASSLRDTTLHF. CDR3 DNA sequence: TGTGCCAGCAGCTTAAGGGACACTACCCTCCACTTT.

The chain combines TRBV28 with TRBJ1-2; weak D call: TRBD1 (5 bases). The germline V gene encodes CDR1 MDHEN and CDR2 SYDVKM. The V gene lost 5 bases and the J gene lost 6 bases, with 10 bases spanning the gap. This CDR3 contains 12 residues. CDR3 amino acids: CASSGQLDGYTF. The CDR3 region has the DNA TGTGCCAGCAGTGGACAACTGGATGGCTACACCTTC.

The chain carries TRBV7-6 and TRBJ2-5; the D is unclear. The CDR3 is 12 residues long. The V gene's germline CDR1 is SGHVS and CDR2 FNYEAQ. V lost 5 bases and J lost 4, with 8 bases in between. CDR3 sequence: CASSGLGETQYF. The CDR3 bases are TGTGCCAGCAGCGGGCTAGGAGAGACCCAGTACTTC.

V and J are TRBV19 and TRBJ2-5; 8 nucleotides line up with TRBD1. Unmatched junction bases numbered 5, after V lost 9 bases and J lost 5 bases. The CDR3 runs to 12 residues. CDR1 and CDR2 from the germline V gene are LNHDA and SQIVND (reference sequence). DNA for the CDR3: TGTGCCAGCAGGGGGCTGGGCGAGACCCAGTACTTC. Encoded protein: CASRGLGETQYF.

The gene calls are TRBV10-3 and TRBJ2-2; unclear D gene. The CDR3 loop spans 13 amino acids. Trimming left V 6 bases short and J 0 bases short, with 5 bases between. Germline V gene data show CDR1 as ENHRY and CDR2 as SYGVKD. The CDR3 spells CAIRRPNTGELFF. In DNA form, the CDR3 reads TGTGCCATCAGACGACCGAACACCGGGGAGCTGTTTTTT.

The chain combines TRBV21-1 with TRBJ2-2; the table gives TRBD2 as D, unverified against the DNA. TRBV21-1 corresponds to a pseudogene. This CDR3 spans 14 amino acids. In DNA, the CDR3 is TGTGCCAGCAGCAAAGGGCGGGCCACCGGGGAGCTGTTTTTT. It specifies CASSKGRATGELFF.

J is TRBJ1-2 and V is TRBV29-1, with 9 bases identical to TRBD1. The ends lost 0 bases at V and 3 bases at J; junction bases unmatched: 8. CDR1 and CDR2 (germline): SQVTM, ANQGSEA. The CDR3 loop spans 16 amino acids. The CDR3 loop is CSVEDPPTGGDYGYTF. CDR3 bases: TGCAGCGTTGAAGATCCCCCGACAGGGGGTGACTATGGCTACACCTTC.

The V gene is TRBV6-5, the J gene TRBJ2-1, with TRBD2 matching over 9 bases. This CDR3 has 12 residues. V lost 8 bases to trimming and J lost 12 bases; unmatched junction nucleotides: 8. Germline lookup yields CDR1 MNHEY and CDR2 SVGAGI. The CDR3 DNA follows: TGTGCCAGCCTTAGCGGGAGCGGGGGGCAGTTCTTC. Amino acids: CASLSGSGGQFF.

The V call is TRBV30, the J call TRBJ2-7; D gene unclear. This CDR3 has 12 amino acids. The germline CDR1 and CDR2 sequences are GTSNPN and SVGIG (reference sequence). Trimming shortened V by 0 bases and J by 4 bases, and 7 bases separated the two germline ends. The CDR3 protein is CAWSVPAYEQYF. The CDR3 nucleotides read TGTGCCTGGAGTGTACCAGCGTACGAGCAGTACTTC.

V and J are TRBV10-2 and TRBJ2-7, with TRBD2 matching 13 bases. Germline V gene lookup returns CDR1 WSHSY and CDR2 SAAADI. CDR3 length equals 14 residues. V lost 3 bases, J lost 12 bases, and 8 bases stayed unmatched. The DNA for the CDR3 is TGCGCCAGCAGTGATGGGACTAGCGGGACCTCGCGGTACTTC. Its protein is CASSDGTSGTSRYF.

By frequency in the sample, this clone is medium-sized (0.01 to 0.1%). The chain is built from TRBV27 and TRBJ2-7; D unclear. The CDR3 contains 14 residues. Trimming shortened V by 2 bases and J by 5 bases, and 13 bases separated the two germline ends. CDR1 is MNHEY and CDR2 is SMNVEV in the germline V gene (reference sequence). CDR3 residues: CASSLDGRLDEQYF. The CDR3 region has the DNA TGTGCCAGCAGTTTAGACGGCCGCCTCGACGAGCAGTACTTC.

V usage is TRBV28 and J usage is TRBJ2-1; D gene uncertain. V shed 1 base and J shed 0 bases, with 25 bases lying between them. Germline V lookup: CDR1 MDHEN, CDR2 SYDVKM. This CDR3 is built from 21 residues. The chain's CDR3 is CASSLSMGSKGPSVSYNEQFF. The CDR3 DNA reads TGTGCCAGCAGTTTATCTATGGGTTCCAAAGGCCCGTCGGTCTCCTACAATGAGCAGTTCTTC.

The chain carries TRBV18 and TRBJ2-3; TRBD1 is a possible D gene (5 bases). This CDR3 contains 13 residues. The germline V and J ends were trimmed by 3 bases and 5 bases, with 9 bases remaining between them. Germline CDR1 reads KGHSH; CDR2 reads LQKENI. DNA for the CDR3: TGTGCCAGCTCACCTTTAAGGGGAGATACGCAGTATTTT. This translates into CASSPLRGDTQYF.

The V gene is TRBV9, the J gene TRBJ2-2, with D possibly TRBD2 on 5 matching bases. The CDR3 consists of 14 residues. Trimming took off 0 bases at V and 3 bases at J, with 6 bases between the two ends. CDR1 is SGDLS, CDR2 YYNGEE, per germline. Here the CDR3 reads CASSVVRDTGELFF. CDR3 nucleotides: TGTGCCAGCAGCGTAGTGAGGGACACCGGGGAGCTGTTTTTT. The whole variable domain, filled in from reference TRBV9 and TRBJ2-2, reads DSGVTQTPKHLITATGQRVTLRCSPRSGDLSVYWYQQSLDQGLQFLIQYYNGEERAKGNILERFSAQQFPDLHSELNLSSLELGDSALYFCASSVVRDTGELFFGEGSRLTVL.

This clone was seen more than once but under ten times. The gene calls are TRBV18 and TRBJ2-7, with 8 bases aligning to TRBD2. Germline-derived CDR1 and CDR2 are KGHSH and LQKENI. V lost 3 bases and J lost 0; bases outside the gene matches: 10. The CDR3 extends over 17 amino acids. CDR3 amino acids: CASSPRGGAGSSYEQYF. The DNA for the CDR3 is TGTGCCAGCTCACCTCGGGGGGGCGCGGGAAGCTCCTACGAGCAGTACTTC.

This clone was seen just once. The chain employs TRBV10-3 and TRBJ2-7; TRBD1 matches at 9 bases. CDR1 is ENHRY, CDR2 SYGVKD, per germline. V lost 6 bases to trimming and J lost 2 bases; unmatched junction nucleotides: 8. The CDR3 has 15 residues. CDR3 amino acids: CAIRDAGTGTYEQYF. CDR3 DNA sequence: TGTGCCATCAGAGACGCCGGGACAGGGACCTACGAGCAGTACTTC.

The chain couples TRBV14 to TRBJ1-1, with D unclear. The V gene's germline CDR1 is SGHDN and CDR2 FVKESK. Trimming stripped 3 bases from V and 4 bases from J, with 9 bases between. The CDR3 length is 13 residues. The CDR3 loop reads CASSQRGSTEAFF. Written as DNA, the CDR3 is TGTGCCAGCAGCCAGCGAGGGAGCACTGAAGCTTTCTTT.

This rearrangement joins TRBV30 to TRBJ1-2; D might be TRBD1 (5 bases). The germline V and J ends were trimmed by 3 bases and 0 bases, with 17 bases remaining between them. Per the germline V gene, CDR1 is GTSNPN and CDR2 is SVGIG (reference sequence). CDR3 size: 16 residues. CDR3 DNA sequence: TGTGCCTGGAGATCGGCGGTTGGGGGAGCTAACTATGGCTACACCTTC. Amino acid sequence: CAWRSAVGGANYGYTF.

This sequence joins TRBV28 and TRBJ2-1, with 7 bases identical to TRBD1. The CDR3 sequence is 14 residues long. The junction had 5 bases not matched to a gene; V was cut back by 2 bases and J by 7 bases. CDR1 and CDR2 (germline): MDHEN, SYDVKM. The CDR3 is CASSLKATGNEQFF. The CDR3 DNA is TGTGCCAGCAGTTTAAAAGCGACAGGGAATGAGCAGTTCTTC. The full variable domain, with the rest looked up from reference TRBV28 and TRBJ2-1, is DVKVTQSSRYLVKRTGEKVFLECVQDMDHENMFWYRQDPGLGLRLIYFSYDVKMKEKGDIPEGYSVSREKKERFSLILESASTNQTSMYLCASSLKATGNEQFFGPGTRLTVL.

The CDR3 sequence: CASSIKLGTEAFF. As DNA, the CDR3 is TGTGCCAGCAGCATTAAATTGGGCACTGAAGCTTTCTTT. The V call is TRBV7-2, the J call TRBJ1-1; D remains ambiguous. CDR1 and CDR2 from the germline V gene are SGHTA and FQGNSA. There are 13 residues in the CDR3. The V end lost 5 bases, the J end lost 4 bases, and 11 bases lay between the germline ends.

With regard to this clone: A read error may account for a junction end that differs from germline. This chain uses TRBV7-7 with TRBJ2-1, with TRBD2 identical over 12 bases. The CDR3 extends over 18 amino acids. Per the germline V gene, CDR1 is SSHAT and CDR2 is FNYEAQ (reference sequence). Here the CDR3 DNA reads TGTGCTAGCAGCTCAACTAGGACTAGCGGGGATTCCTACAATGAGCAGTTCTTC. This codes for CASSSTRTSGDSYNEQFF.

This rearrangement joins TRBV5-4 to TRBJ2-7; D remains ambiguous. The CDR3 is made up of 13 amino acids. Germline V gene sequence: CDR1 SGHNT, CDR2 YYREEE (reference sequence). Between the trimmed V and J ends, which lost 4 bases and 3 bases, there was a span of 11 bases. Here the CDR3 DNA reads TGTGCCAGCAGCCACCCCTCGGACTACGAGCAGTACTTC. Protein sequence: CASSHPSDYEQYF.